This entry describes one TCR beta chain. Its antigen is currently unknown. As to time point: pretreatment peripheral blood. This CDR3 is built from 13 residues. The germline gives CDR1 MGHDK, CDR2 SYGVNS. V trimming: 6 bases; J trimming: 9 bases; junction bases outside the gene matches: 8. The data derive from a study of PD-L1 blockade in urothelial cancer. Findings and limits, study-wide: Improved survival was predicted by pretreatment blood TCR clonality below the median.

Measured with immunoSEQ multiplex PCR; TCRdb has only the in-frame clones, and not every one. The sample lists around 79,000 clones, about 85% occurring once. Here the sequenced sample was PBMCs, taken around atezolizumab (anti-PD-L1) treatment. The chain combines TRBV25-1 with TRBJ2-3; TRBD2 matches at 8 bases. The origin of this receptor is a man aged 35-49 years with urothelial cancer. The CDR3 sequence: CASRVAGGWTQYF. CDR3 nucleotide sequence: TGTGCCAGCAGGGTGGCGGGAGGTTGGACGCAGTATTTT. The full variable domain, in which reference TRBV25-1 and TRBJ2-3 provide the parts outside the CDR3, is EADIYQTPRYLVIGTGKKITLECSQTMGHDKMYWYQQDPGMELHLIHYSYGVNSTEKGDLSSESTVSRIRTEHFPLTLESARPSHTSQYLCASRVAGGWTQYFGPGTRLTVL.